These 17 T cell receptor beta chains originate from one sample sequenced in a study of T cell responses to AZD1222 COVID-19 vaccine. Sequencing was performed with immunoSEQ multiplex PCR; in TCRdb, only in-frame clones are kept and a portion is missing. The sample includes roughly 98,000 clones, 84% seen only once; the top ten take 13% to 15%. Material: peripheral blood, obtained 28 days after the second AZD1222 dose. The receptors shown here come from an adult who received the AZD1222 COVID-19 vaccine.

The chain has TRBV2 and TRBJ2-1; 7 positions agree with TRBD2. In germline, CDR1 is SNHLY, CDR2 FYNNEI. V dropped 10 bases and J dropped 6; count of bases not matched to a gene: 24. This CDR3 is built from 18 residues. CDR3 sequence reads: CATVDPVTSPVPLNEQFF. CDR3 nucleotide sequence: TGTGCCACCGTTGACCCCGTGACTAGCCCGGTACCGCTCAATGAGCAGTTCTTC.

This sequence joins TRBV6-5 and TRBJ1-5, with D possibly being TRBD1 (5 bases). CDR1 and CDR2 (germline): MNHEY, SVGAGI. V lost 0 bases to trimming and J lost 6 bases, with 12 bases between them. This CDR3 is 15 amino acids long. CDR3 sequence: CASSYSRGARQPQHF. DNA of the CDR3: TGTGCCAGCAGTTACTCGAGAGGGGCACGTCAGCCCCAGCATTTT.

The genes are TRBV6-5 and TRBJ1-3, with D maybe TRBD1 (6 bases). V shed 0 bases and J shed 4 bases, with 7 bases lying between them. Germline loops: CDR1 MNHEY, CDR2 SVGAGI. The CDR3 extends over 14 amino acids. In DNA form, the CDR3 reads TGTGCCAGCAGTTACTCCGACAGGGGAAACACCATATATTTT. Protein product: CASSYSDRGNTIYF.

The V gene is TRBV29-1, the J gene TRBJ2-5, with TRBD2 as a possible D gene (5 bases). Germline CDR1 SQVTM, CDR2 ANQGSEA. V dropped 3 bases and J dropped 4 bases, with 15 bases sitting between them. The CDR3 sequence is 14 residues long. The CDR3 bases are TGCAGCGTTGATTTGGACTCCCTCCTAGAGACCCAGTACTTC. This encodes CSVDLDSLLETQYF.

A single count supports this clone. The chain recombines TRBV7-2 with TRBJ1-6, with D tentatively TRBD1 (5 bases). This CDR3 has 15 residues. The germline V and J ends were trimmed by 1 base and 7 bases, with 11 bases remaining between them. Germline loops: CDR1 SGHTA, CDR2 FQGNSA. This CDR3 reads CASSLVGAVNSPLHF. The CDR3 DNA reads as TGTGCCAGCAGCTTAGTCGGGGCTGTGAATTCACCCCTCCACTTT.

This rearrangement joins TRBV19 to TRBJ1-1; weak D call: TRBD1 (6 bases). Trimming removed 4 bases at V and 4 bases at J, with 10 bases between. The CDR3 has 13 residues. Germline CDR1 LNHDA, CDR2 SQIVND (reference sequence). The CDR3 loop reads CASSNMGATEAFF. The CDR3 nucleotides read TGTGCCAGTAGTAATATGGGGGCCACTGAAGCTTTCTTT.

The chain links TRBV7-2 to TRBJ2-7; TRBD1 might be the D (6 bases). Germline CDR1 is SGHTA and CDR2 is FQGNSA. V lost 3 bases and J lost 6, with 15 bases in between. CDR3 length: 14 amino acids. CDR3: CASSFPDRPSEQYF. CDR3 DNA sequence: TGTGCCAGCAGCTTCCCTGACAGGCCCTCCGAGCAGTACTTC.

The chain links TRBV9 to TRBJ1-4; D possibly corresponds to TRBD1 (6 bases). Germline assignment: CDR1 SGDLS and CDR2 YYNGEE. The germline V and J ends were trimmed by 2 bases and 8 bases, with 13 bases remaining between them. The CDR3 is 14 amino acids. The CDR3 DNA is TGTGCCAGCAGCGTGGGGGGGCCCGGGGAAAAACTGTTTTTT. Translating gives CASSVGGPGEKLFF.

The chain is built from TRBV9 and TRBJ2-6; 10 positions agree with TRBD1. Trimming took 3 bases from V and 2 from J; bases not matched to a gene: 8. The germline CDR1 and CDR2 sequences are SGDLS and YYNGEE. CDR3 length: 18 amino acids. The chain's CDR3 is CASSETGTGVTGANVLTF. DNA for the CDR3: TGTGCCAGCAGCGAGACCGGGACAGGGGTGACTGGGGCCAACGTCCTGACTTTC.

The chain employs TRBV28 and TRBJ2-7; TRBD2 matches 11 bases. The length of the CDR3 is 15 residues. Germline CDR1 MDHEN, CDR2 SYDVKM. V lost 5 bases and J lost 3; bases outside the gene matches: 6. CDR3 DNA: TGTGCCAGCAGTCTAGCGGGAGGAACTTACTACGAGCAGTACTTC. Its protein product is CASSLAGGTYYEQYF.

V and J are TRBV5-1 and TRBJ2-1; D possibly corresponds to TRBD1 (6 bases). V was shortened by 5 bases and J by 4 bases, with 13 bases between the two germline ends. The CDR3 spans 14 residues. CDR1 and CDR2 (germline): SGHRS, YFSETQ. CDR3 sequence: CASRQGLPYNEQFF. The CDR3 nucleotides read TGCGCCAGCAGACAGGGTCTGCCGTACAATGAGCAGTTCTTC.

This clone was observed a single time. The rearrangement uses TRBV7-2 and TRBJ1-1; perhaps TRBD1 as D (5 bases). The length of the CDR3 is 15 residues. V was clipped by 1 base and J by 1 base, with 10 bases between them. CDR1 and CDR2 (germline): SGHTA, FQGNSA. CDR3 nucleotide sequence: TGTGCCAGCAGCTTAGTCGGGGCGCAGAACACTGAAGCTTTCTTT. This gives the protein CASSLVGAQNTEAFF. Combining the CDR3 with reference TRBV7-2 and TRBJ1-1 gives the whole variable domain GAGVSQSPSNKVTEKGKDVELRCDPISGHTALYWYRQSLGQGLEFLIYFQGNSAPDKSGLPSDRFSAERTGGSVSTLTIQRTQQEDSAVYLCASSLVGAQNTEAFFGQGTRLTVV.

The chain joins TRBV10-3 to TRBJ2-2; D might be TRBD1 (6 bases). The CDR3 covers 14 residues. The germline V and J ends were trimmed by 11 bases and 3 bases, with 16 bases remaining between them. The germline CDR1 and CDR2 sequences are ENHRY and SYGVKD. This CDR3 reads CAARTQGHTGELFF. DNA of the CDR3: TGTGCCGCCCGGACCCAGGGGCACACCGGGGAGCTGTTTTTT.

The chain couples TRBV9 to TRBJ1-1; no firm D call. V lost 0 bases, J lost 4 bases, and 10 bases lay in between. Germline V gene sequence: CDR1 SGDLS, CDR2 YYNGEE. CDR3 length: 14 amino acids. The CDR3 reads CASSVDIWGTEAFF. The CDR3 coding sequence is TGTGCCAGCAGCGTAGACATCTGGGGCACTGAAGCTTTCTTT.

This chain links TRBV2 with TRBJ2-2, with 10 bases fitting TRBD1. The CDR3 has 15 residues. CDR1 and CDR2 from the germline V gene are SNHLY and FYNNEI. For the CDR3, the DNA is TGTGCAAGAAAACGGGACAGGGGGAACACCGGGGAGCTGTTTTTT. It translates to CARKRDRGNTGELFF.

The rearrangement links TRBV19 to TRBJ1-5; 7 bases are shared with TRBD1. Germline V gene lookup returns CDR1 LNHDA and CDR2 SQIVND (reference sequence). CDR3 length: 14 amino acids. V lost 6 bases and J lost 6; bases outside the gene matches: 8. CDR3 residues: CASRLEGATQPQHF. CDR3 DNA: TGTGCCAGTAGACTAGAGGGGGCTACTCAGCCCCAGCATTTT.

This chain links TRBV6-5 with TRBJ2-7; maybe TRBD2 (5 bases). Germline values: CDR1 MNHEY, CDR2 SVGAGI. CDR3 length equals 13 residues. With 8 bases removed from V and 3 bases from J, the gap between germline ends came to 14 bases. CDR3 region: CASGSSAFYEQYF. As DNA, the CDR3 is TGTGCCAGCGGGAGTAGCGCCTTCTACGAGCAGTACTTC.